One and the same sample provided the 24 T cell receptor beta chains below, sequenced in a study of T cell repertoires in ileal Crohn's disease. Assay used: immunoSEQ multiplex PCR; TCRdb lists only in-frame clones, some missing. The table lists approximately 10,000 clones, approximately 85% of them singletons. This sample's time point: neoterminal ileum biopsy at postoperative endoscopy, about 6 months after surgery. The sequencing sample was made of ileal tissue. Receptor source: an adult with Crohn's disease.

The chain employs TRBV4-2 and TRBJ2-1; 9 nucleotides align to TRBD1. Trimming took 1 base from V and 5 from J; bases not matched to a gene: 6. This CDR3 has 16 residues. Germline CDR1 LGHNA, CDR2 YNFKEQ. The chain's CDR3 is CASSQVLGTGNNEQFF. CDR3 in DNA: TGTGCCAGCAGCCAAGTTCTCGGGACAGGGAACAATGAGCAGTTCTTC.

This rearrangement joins TRBV19 to TRBJ1-2, with D maybe TRBD1 (6 bases). The ends were cut back, 3 bases at V and 2 bases at J, with 13 bases in the middle. The CDR3 length is 15 residues. Germline V gene lookup returns CDR1 LNHDA and CDR2 SQIVND (reference sequence). Here the CDR3 reads CASSIGQRLNYGYTF. In DNA, the CDR3 is TGTGCCAGTAGTATCGGACAGCGCCTGAACTATGGCTACACCTTC.

The chain is built from TRBV30 and TRBJ1-5; D remains unclear. Trimming cost V 1 base and J 5 bases, with 9 bases left between them. Germline V gene sequence: CDR1 GTSNPN, CDR2 SVGIG (reference sequence). The CDR3 length is 13 residues. The CDR3 sequence: CAWSASLDQPQHF. CDR3 sequence (DNA): TGTGCCTGGAGTGCCAGTTTGGATCAGCCCCAGCATTTT.

The V and J genes are TRBV9 and TRBJ1-1; a possible D gene is TRBD1 (5 bases). Germline CDR1 and CDR2: SGDLS and YYNGEE. V was clipped by 0 bases and J by 1 base, with 10 bases between them. This CDR3 region has 15 residues. The CDR3 DNA sequence: TGTGCCAGCAGCGTAGCTCCAGGGTGGAACACTGAAGCTTTCTTT. It codes for CASSVAPGWNTEAFF. The variable domain in full, with the rest retrieved from reference TRBV9 and TRBJ1-1, is DSGVTQTPKHLITATGQRVTLRCSPRSGDLSVYWYQQSLDQGLQFLIQYYNGEERAKGNILERFSAQQFPDLHSELNLSSLELGDSALYFCASSVAPGWNTEAFFGQGTRLTVV.

The chain joins TRBV19 to TRBJ1-2; 8 bases fit TRBD1. Germline V gene sequence: CDR1 LNHDA, CDR2 SQIVND (reference sequence). J was trimmed by 7 bases and V by 7 bases; bases with no gene match: 14. The CDR3 loop spans 15 amino acids. The CDR3 loop reads CASTALRDRIGGYTF. The CDR3 nucleotides are TGTGCCAGTACCGCCCTGAGGGACAGGATCGGTGGCTACACCTTC. Based on the CDR3 plus reference TRBV19 and TRBJ1-2, the full variable domain is DGGITQSPKYLFRKEGQNVTLSCEQNLNHDAMYWYRQDPGQGLRLIYYSQIVNDFQKGDIAEGYSVSREKKESFPLTVTSAQKNPTAFYLCASTALRDRIGGYTFGSGTRLTVV.

The rearrangement links TRBV30 to TRBJ1-5; tentative D call: TRBD1 (6 bases). V was cut by 7 bases and J by 4 bases, with 20 bases left in between. Per germline, CDR1 GTSNPN and CDR2 SVGIG (reference sequence). CDR3 size: 15 residues. The CDR3 nucleotides read TGTGCCTTGGACCGGGACACCAACCGAAATCAGCCCCAGCATTTT. Translated, it gives CALDRDTNRNQPQHF.

The chain recombines TRBV27 with TRBJ1-2; tentative D call: TRBD1 (5 bases). With 2 bases removed from V and 3 bases from J, the gap between germline ends came to 10 bases. The CDR3 covers 14 residues. Germline CDR1 and CDR2: MNHEY and SMNVEV (reference sequence). CDR3 in amino acids: CASSLGPGDYGYTF. CDR3 DNA: TGTGCCAGCAGTTTAGGTCCGGGGGACTATGGCTACACCTTC.

The chain recombines TRBV5-1 with TRBJ2-5, with TRBD1 matching over 8 bases. The CDR3 covers 14 residues. CDR1 and CDR2 from the germline V gene are SGHRS and YFSETQ. The ends lost 7 bases at V and 5 bases at J; junction bases unmatched: 10. The CDR3 here is CASALQGASETQYF. The DNA for the CDR3 is TGCGCCAGCGCGCTTCAGGGGGCGTCTGAGACCCAGTACTTC. The full variable domain, its missing parts supplied by reference TRBV5-1 and TRBJ2-5, is KAGVTQTPRYLIKTRGQQVTLSCSPISGHRSVSWYQQTPGQGLQFLFEYFSETQRNKGNFPGRFSGRQFSNSRSEMNVSTLELGDSALYLCASALQGASETQYFGPGTRLLVL.

The chain is built from TRBV5-5 and TRBJ2-3, with a weak D call TRBD1 (5 bases). This CDR3 contains 15 residues. The V gene lost 0 bases and the J gene lost 0 bases, with 8 bases spanning the gap. Germline CDR1 SGHKS, CDR2 YYEKEE (reference sequence). The CDR3 sequence is CASSLGQRSTDTQYF. The DNA of the CDR3 is TGTGCCAGCAGCTTGGGACAGCGAAGCACAGATACGCAGTATTTT.

As for this clone: Other DNA sequences in the same sample also yield this CDR3. The chain uses TRBV15 and TRBJ1-2, with 7 bases fitting TRBD1. Germline CDR1 and CDR2: LNHNV and YYDKDF (reference sequence). The ends lost 0 bases at V and 5 bases at J; junction bases unmatched: 3. The CDR3 is 14 amino acids. The CDR3 loop is CATSRDGRGYGYTF. CDR3 sequence (DNA): TGTGCCACCAGCAGAGACGGCAGGGGGTATGGCTACACCTTC.

V gene TRBV5-8 combines with J gene TRBJ1-1, with D possibly TRBD1 on 5 matching bases. The V gene lost 0 bases and the J gene lost 3 bases, with 15 bases spanning the gap. Germline assignment: CDR1 SGHTS and CDR2 YDEGEE. The CDR3 has 16 residues. CDR3 loop: CASSLVGTFWDTEAFF. The DNA of the CDR3 is TGTGCCAGCAGCTTGGTGGGGACTTTCTGGGACACTGAAGCTTTCTTT.

V usage is TRBV6-5 and J usage is TRBJ1-2, with a possible D match to TRBD1 (5 bases). Trimming took off 1 base at V and 8 bases at J, with 8 bases between the two ends. This CDR3 has 12 residues. Germline V gives CDR1 MNHEY, CDR2 SVGAGI. For the CDR3, the DNA is TGTGCCAGCAGTTACTTCCAGGGAGGCTACACCTTC. It is translated as CASSYFQGGYTF.

This clone was detected only a few times. The chain has TRBV6-1 and TRBJ1-1, with 7 bases aligning to TRBD1. The CDR3 consists of 15 residues. With 7 bases clipped from V and 5 bases from J, the junction kept 13 bases outside the gene matches. Germline V gene sequence: CDR1 MNHNS, CDR2 SASEGT. Here the CDR3 DNA reads TGTGCCAGCACCACAAAATCTGGACAGGATACTGAAGCTTTCTTT. Translated, it gives CASTTKSGQDTEAFF.

This sequence joins TRBV6-5 and TRBJ2-7; 8 nucleotides align to TRBD1. This CDR3 comprises 13 residues. CDR1 is MNHEY and CDR2 is SVGAGI in the germline V gene. V dropped 5 bases and J dropped 4; count of bases not matched to a gene: 4. Written as DNA, the CDR3 is TGTGCCAGCAGTATTCGACAGGGGTACGAGCAGTACTTC. It encodes CASSIRQGYEQYF.

This clone appeared a single time. The chain employs TRBV28 and TRBJ1-3; possible D gene TRBD1, 6 bases. Trimming removed 2 bases from V and 6 bases from J, with 14 bases in between. The CDR3 spans 15 residues. Germline CDR1 is MDHEN and CDR2 is SYDVKM. The CDR3 DNA reads TGTGCCAGCAGTTTAGGGGGGGCGCAAGAAAACACCATATATTTT. Translation gives CASSLGGAQENTIYF.

V gene TRBV5-1 combines with J gene TRBJ2-6; 7 bases are shared with TRBD1. Germline CDR1 reads SGHRS; CDR2 reads YFSETQ. This CDR3 comprises 17 residues. V lost 4 bases to trimming and J lost 0 bases; unmatched junction nucleotides: 7. The CDR3 DNA follows: TGCGCCAGCAGCAGGGACAGTATCACCTCTGGGGCCAACGTCCTGACTTTC. The encoded protein is CASSRDSITSGANVLTF.

This clone was picked up one time. The chain employs TRBV2 and TRBJ1-1; no clear D. Germline V gives CDR1 SNHLY, CDR2 FYNNEI. There are 14 residues in the CDR3. Deletions cut 4 bases from V and 2 bases from J, with 11 bases between. In DNA, the CDR3 is TGTGCCAGCAGTGTTCCGGGGTCCAACACTGAAGCTTTCTTT. Translating gives CASSVPGSNTEAFF.

In DNA form, the CDR3 reads TGCAGCGTTAGAAGCGCGGAGGGTGGGGCTTTCTTT. It encodes CSVRSAEGGAFF. The V call is TRBV29-1, the J call TRBJ1-1, with D unclear. The CDR3 spans 12 residues. Germline CDR1 and CDR2: SQVTM and ANQGSEA. The V end lost 5 bases, the J end lost 11 bases, and 18 bases lay between the germline ends. The full variable domain, completed using reference TRBV29-1 and TRBJ1-1, is SAVISQKPSRDICQRGTSLTIQCQVDSQVTMMFWYRQQPGQSLTLIATANQGSEATYESGFVIDKFPISRPNLTFSTLTVSNMSPEDSSIYLCSVRSAEGGAFFGQGTRLTVV.

The rearrangement uses TRBV29-1 and TRBJ2-2; D remains unclear. The V and J ends lost 4 bases and 2 bases respectively, with 2 bases between them. The CDR3 has 11 amino acids. From germline, CDR1 is SQVTM and CDR2 ANQGSEA. The CDR3 sequence is CSVANTGELFF. DNA for the CDR3: TGCAGCGTTGCAAACACCGGGGAGCTGTTTTTT.

The chain links TRBV5-1 to TRBJ2-5, with TRBD2 matching 7 bases. The V gene's germline CDR1 is SGHRS and CDR2 YFSETQ. This CDR3 spans 15 amino acids. Unmatched junction bases numbered 11, after V lost 4 bases and J lost 5 bases. In DNA, the CDR3 is TGCGCCAGCAGCACCCTCCGGGGGGTGGGCGAGACCCAGTACTTC. It yields the protein CASSTLRGVGETQYF. The full variable domain, its missing parts supplied by reference TRBV5-1 and TRBJ2-5, is KAGVTQTPRYLIKTRGQQVTLSCSPISGHRSVSWYQQTPGQGLQFLFEYFSETQRNKGNFPGRFSGRQFSNSRSEMNVSTLELGDSALYLCASSTLRGVGETQYFGPGTRLLVL.

The chain employs TRBV29-1 and TRBJ1-5; 8 bases align to TRBD1. The CDR3 contains 12 residues. Trimming took 7 bases from V and 9 from J; bases not matched to a gene: 8. Germline-derived CDR1 and CDR2 are SQVTM and ANQGSEA. The CDR3 bases are TGCAGCGCCCGACAGGGGAAAGGGCCCCAGCATTTT. This gives the protein CSARQGKGPQHF.

The chain is built from TRBV2 and TRBJ2-7; 8 nucleotides agree with TRBD1. The J segment lost 7 bases and the V segment lost 6 bases, leaving 8 bases of the junction unmatched. The CDR3 length is 13 residues. The V gene's germline CDR1 is SNHLY and CDR2 FYNNEI. The CDR3 DNA reads TGTGCCAGCAGGTGGACAGGGCTCGAAGAGCAGTACTTC. This codes for CASRWTGLEEQYF.

The chain recombines TRBV18 with TRBJ2-5, with 8 bases matching TRBD2. Looked up from germline, CDR1 is KGHSH and CDR2 is LQKENI. The CDR3 loop spans 18 amino acids. V shed 1 base, J shed 11 bases, and the junction held 21 bases outside the gene matches. Here the CDR3 reads CASSPRRGLAGREAEQYF. The CDR3 DNA reads TGTGCCAGCTCACCACGCCGAGGCCTAGCGGGTAGAGAGGCGGAGCAGTACTTC.

The V and J genes are TRBV25-1 and TRBJ2-1; D is undetermined. CDR1 is MGHDK and CDR2 is SYGVNS in the germline V gene. V lost 3 bases, J lost 3 bases, and 12 bases lay in between. The CDR3 runs to 15 residues. CDR3 region: CASSEGRGLYNEQFF. CDR3 nucleotides: TGTGCCAGCAGTGAGGGTCGAGGTCTCTACAATGAGCAGTTCTTC.